This T cell receptor (beta chain) was profiled in a study of T cell responses to AZD1222 COVID-19 vaccine. Data came from immunoSEQ multiplex PCR; TCRdb stores just in-frame clones and leaves some out. The sample contains about 150,000 clones, 70% to 90% of which appear only once. On this clone: Its antigen is not known.

Study-level results: Increases in Spike-specific TCR breadth and depth were seen after two AZD1222 doses.

Sequenced here: peripheral blood, sampled after recovery from COVID-19. The TCR originated in an adult who had recovered from COVID-19.

The CDR3 coding sequence is TGTGCCAGCTCCCTTCATCGATTAGGGAAGATAATGAAAAGGCTGTTTTTT. This encodes CASSLHRLGKIMKRLFF. The J gene is TRBJ1-4, the V gene TRBV18; D unclear. Germline CDR1 is KGHSH and CDR2 is LQKENI. V lost 6 bases and J 14 bases, leaving 31 bases between the germline ends. This CDR3 contains 17 residues. The whole variable domain, remainder taken from reference TRBV18 and TRBJ1-4, is NAGVMQNPRHLVRRRGQEARLRCSPMKGHSHVYWYRQLPEEGLKFMVYLQKENIIDESGMPKERFSAEFPKEGPSILRIQQVVRGDSAAYFCASSLHRLGKIMKRLFFGSGTQLSVL.